This TCR beta chain was sequenced during a study of cytomegalovirus exposure and HLA in healthy donors. A multiplex PCR was run with 60 Vbeta primers and 13 Jbeta primers. Method: immunoSEQ multiplex PCR; TCRdb's copy keeps in-frame clones and lacks some. The table lists 120,000 to 150,000 clones, approximately 68% of them singletons, with less than 5% in the top ten. The source is a man aged 60 to 75 in good health and CMV-seronegative. Sequenced: PBMCs.

The CDR3 DNA reads as TGTGCCAGCAGCTTAGTAATGAGGGAGGCCCAGTACTTC. As protein: CASSLVMREAQYF. The chain combines TRBV7-2 with TRBJ2-5, with D possibly being TRBD2 (6 bases). The germline CDR1 and CDR2 sequences are SGHTA and FQGNSA. The CDR3 contains 13 residues. The V end lost 1 base, the J end lost 9 bases, and 12 bases lay between the germline ends.